These 9 T cell receptor beta chains share one sample of origin, sequenced in a study of identical twins. TCRdb called the 5' RACE reads again in MiXCR, with one record for every CDR3 protein. The sample holds roughly 710,000 distinct CDR3 sequences, less than 7% seen once. The sample consisted of naive T cells sorted from blood. Receptors originate from a young man in good health.

The sample holds a few counts of this clonotype. The J gene is TRBJ2-2, the V gene TRBV7-2; D perhaps matches TRBD2 (6 bases). In germline, CDR1 is SGHTA, CDR2 FQGNSA. The CDR3 spans 15 residues. The germline V and J ends were trimmed by 5 bases and 1 base, with 11 bases remaining between them. The CDR3 region has the DNA TGTGCCAGCAGCCCCGGGGGTGTGAACACCGGGGAGCTGTTTTTT. Its protein product is CASSPGGVNTGELFF.

The V gene is TRBV27, the J gene TRBJ2-1; TRBD2 aligns across 9 bases. V lost 5 bases to trimming and J lost 8 bases; unmatched junction nucleotides: 13. CDR1 MNHEY and CDR2 SMNVEV come from the germline V gene (reference sequence). The CDR3 has 16 residues. The CDR3 bases are TGTGCCAGCAGTCCCTCCCCGGCGGGAGGGGTAGATGAGCAGTTCTTC. This sequence encodes CASSPSPAGGVDEQFF.

This clonotype appeared many times. V and J are TRBV28 and TRBJ1-3; D might be TRBD1 (6 bases). Trimming stripped 0 bases from V and 0 bases from J, with 9 bases between. This CDR3 contains 16 residues. The germline V gene has CDR1 MDHEN and CDR2 SYDVKM. Here the CDR3 DNA reads TGTGCCAGCAGTTTATGGGACAGCAGCTCTGGAAACACCATATATTTT. Protein sequence: CASSLWDSSSGNTIYF.

Comments on this clonotype: Lacking the conserved final phenylalanine or tryptophan, this CDR3 likely reflects a read error. The chain carries TRBV12-3 or TRBV12-4 and TRBJ1-1; possible D gene TRBD1, 6 bases. V was pared by 5 bases and J by 6 bases, with 10 bases between. The CDR3 is made up of 12 amino acids. CDR3 DNA sequence: TGTGCCAGCAGTCTAGGGGGTCCTGAAGCTTTCTGT. Translating gives CASSLGGPEAFC.

The rearrangement joins TRBV7-9 to TRBJ2-3, with D possibly TRBD2 on 6 matching bases. Germline values: CDR1 SEHNR, CDR2 FQNEAQ (reference sequence). Trimming pared 5 bases from V and 4 bases from J, leaving 16 bases between. The CDR3 length is 15 residues. CDR3 sequence: CASSPGGGNADTQYF. The CDR3 DNA reads as TGTGCCAGCAGCCCCGGTGGCGGGAATGCAGATACGCAGTATTTT.

The chain joins TRBV5-1 to TRBJ2-3; D uncertain. This CDR3 has 14 residues. Trimming cost V 0 bases and J 4 bases, with 9 bases left between them. Germline V gives CDR1 SGHRS, CDR2 YFSETQ. DNA for the CDR3: TGCGCCAGCAGCTTGGCCGGCGCGGCAGATACGCAGTATTTT. Protein product: CASSLAGAADTQYF.

This clonotype was picked up many times. This chain joins TRBV9 and TRBJ2-1, with 7 bases aligning to TRBD2. In germline, CDR1 is SGDLS, CDR2 YYNGEE. This CDR3 spans 16 amino acids. With 0 bases clipped from V and 7 bases from J, the junction kept 10 bases outside the gene matches. The CDR3 nucleotides read TGTGCCAGCAGCGTAGGGCTAGCGGCGACCGATAATGAGCAGTTCTTC. It is translated as CASSVGLAATDNEQFF. Filled out from reference TRBV9 and TRBJ2-1, the complete variable domain reads DSGVTQTPKHLITATGQRVTLRCSPRSGDLSVYWYQQSLDQGLQFLIQYYNGEERAKGNILERFSAQQFPDLHSELNLSSLELGDSALYFCASSVGLAATDNEQFFGPGTRLTVL.

This clonotype was recorded at least ten times. The gene calls are TRBV20-1 and TRBJ2-1, with a tentative D call TRBD2 (5 bases). This CDR3 has 13 amino acids. Per the germline V gene, CDR1 is DFQATT and CDR2 is SNEGSKA (reference sequence). V lost 4 bases and J 10 bases, leaving 17 bases between the germline ends. The CDR3 here is CSATLREGREQFF. The CDR3, as DNA: TGCAGTGCTACCCTGAGAGAGGGTAGGGAGCAGTTCTTC.

This clonotype was observed a few times. The chain couples TRBV27 to TRBJ2-6; D unresolved. CDR1 is MNHEY and CDR2 is SMNVEV in the germline V gene (reference sequence). Deletions cut 1 base from V and 3 bases from J, with 10 bases between. There are 16 residues in the CDR3. The CDR3 nucleotides read TGTGCCAGCAGTTTATTAGGTGGGGATGGGGCCAACGTCCTGACTTTC. It translates to CASSLLGGDGANVLTF.